This is a list of T cell receptor beta chains from one sample in a study of T cells in Graves' hyperthyroidism and ophthalmopathy. TCRdb passed the multiplex PCR reads through MiXCR, listing each CDR3 protein once. The data show hundreds of thousands of distinct CDR3 sequences, with roughly 15% seen just once and about 3.9% held by the top ten. Material: blood. Receptors were obtained from a woman in her 40s with Graves' ophthalmopathy. CDR3s include the opening cysteine and the closing phenylalanine or tryptophan. D genes are given only for firm matches. Expanded clones are given a class, and other clones once, few, many or no size at all.

len: 13
j_gene: TRBJ2-2
d_gene: TRBD2
v_gene: TRBV20-1
abundance: many
CDR3nt: TGCAGTGCTAAGACTAGCGATAACGGGGAGCTGTTTTTT
CDR3aa: CSAKTSDNGELFF

len: 13
j_gene: TRBJ2-7
d_gene: .
v_gene: TRBV10-3
abundance: .
CDR3nt: TGTGCCATCAGTGAGTCAGGGTCAGACGAGCAGTACTTC
CDR3aa: CAISESGSDEQYF

len: 13
j_gene: TRBJ1-1
d_gene: .
v_gene: TRBV12-3/TRBV12-4
abundance: many
CDR3nt: TGTGCCAGCAGTTTAGGTGGCCTACCTGAAGCTTTCTTT
CDR3aa: CASSLGGLPEAFF

len: 13
j_gene: TRBJ1-2
d_gene: .
v_gene: TRBV6-1
abundance: many
CDR3nt: TGTGCCAGCACCTTGACAGCTAACTATGGCTACACCTTC
CDR3aa: CASTLTANYGYTF

len: 13
j_gene: TRBJ2-7
d_gene: TRBD1
v_gene: TRBV20-1
abundance: many
CDR3nt: TGCAGTGCTGGAACCGGGACAGCGTACGAGCAGTACTTC
CDR3aa: CSAGTGTAYEQYF

len: 14
j_gene: TRBJ2-5
d_gene: .
v_gene: TRBV7-2
abundance: many
CDR3nt: TGTGCCAGCAGCTTAAGACTAGTCCAAGAGACCCAGTACTTC
CDR3aa: CASSLRLVQETQYF

len: 17
j_gene: TRBJ2-1
d_gene: .
v_gene: TRBV15
abundance: many
CDR3nt: TGTGCCACCAGCAGAGATGTGGGGGTAGCGTTGAACAATGAGCAGTTCTTC
CDR3aa: CATSRDVGVALNNEQFF

len: 14
j_gene: TRBJ2-2
d_gene: .
v_gene: TRBV28
abundance: many
CDR3nt: TGTGCCAGCAGTCCGGGGCGGATCACCGGGGAGCTGTTTTTT
CDR3aa: CASSPGRITGELFF

len: 13
j_gene: TRBJ2-7
d_gene: .
v_gene: TRBV7-2
abundance: .
CDR3nt: TGTGCCAGCAGCTTCCCTTCGGGGCCCGAGCAGTACTTC
CDR3aa: CASSFPSGPEQYF

len: 15
j_gene: TRBJ2-7
d_gene: .
v_gene: TRBV4-2
abundance: .
CDR3nt: TGTGCCAGCAGCCCCTCAGGTGGGGACCCCGAGGAGCAGTACTTC
CDR3aa: CASSPSGGDPEEQYF

len: 14
j_gene: TRBJ2-5
d_gene: .
v_gene: TRBV6-5
abundance: .
CDR3nt: TGTGCCAGCAGTTACGGTGGGGGCATCGAGACCCAGTACTTC
CDR3aa: CASSYGGGIETQYF

len: 14
j_gene: TRBJ2-7
d_gene: .
v_gene: TRBV19
abundance: .
CDR3nt: TGTGCCAGTGGAGGGACTTACGACTCCTACGAGCAGTACTTC
CDR3aa: CASGGTYDSYEQYF

len: 17
j_gene: TRBJ2-5
d_gene: .
v_gene: TRBV7-3
abundance: .
CDR3nt: TGTGCCAGCAGCTTAGGCCCGGGACCTTCCCCCGAGGAGACCCAGTACTTC
CDR3aa: CASSLGPGPSPEETQYF

len: 13
j_gene: TRBJ2-7
d_gene: TRBD1
v_gene: TRBV20-1
abundance: many
CDR3nt: TGCAGTGTTGCAAGGGACAGTCCCTACGAGCAGTACTTC
CDR3aa: CSVARDSPYEQYF

len: 17
j_gene: TRBJ1-2
d_gene: .
v_gene: TRBV18
abundance: .
CDR3nt: TGTGCCAGCTCACCTCAAAGCCATGGCGGGGGAGATTATGGCTACACCTTC
CDR3aa: CASSPQSHGGGDYGYTF

len: 15
j_gene: TRBJ2-6
d_gene: TRBD1
v_gene: TRBV12-3/TRBV12-4
abundance: few
CDR3nt: TGTGCCACCACCGACAGGGGCCCTGGGGCCAACGTCCTGACTTTC
CDR3aa: CATTDRGPGANVLTF

len: 15
j_gene: TRBJ2-7
d_gene: TRBD1
v_gene: TRBV4-1
abundance: many
CDR3nt: TGCGCCAGCAGCCAAGGTGCACAGGGGGCTTACGAGCAGTACTTC
CDR3aa: CASSQGAQGAYEQYF

len: 15
j_gene: TRBJ2-2
d_gene: .
v_gene: TRBV29-1
abundance: .
CDR3nt: TGCAGCGTTGAATTTCAGAAAGGGGACACCGGGGAGCTGTTTTTT
CDR3aa: CSVEFQKGDTGELFF

len: 13
j_gene: TRBJ1-2
d_gene: .
v_gene: TRBV28
abundance: many
CDR3nt: TGTGCCAGCAGTTCGACAGGTTGGGATGGCTACACCTTC
CDR3aa: CASSSTGWDGYTF

len: 18
j_gene: TRBJ2-7
d_gene: TRBD2
v_gene: TRBV4-1
abundance: many
CDR3nt: TGCGCCAGCAGCCAGCTAGTAGCGGGGAGTCAAAAGTGGTACGAGCAGTACTTC
CDR3aa: CASSQLVAGSQKWYEQYF

len: 13
j_gene: TRBJ2-7
d_gene: TRBD1
v_gene: TRBV28
abundance: many
CDR3nt: TGTGCCAGCAGCCGAGGACAGGGGTACGAGCAGTACTTC
CDR3aa: CASSRGQGYEQYF

len: 12
j_gene: TRBJ1-6
d_gene: .
v_gene: TRBV20-1
abundance: few
CDR3nt: TGCAGTGCTAGCCCGACAGGTTCACCCCTCCACTTT
CDR3aa: CSASPTGSPLHF

len: 15
j_gene: TRBJ1-3
d_gene: .
v_gene: TRBV12-3/TRBV12-4
abundance: many
CDR3nt: TGTGCCAGCAGTTTATTTCTGGGGCCTGGAAACACCATATATTTT
CDR3aa: CASSLFLGPGNTIYF

len: 16
j_gene: TRBJ2-5
d_gene: .
v_gene: TRBV27
abundance: .
CDR3nt: TGTGCCAGCAGCCCTTTTGCAGGGAGGCCTCAAGAGACCCAGTACTTC
CDR3aa: CASSPFAGRPQETQYF

len: 17
j_gene: TRBJ2-5
d_gene: TRBD2
v_gene: TRBV6-2/TRBV6-3
abundance: many
CDR3nt: TGTGCCAGCAGTTACTCGGCCGGGACTAGGGACCAAGAGACCCAGTACTTC
CDR3aa: CASSYSAGTRDQETQYF

len: 12
j_gene: TRBJ2-7
d_gene: .
v_gene: TRBV28
abundance: many
CDR3nt: TGTGCCAGCAGTTTGTTGTCCTACGAGCAGTACTTC
CDR3aa: CASSLLSYEQYF

len: 13
j_gene: TRBJ2-5
d_gene: TRBD1
v_gene: TRBV29-1
abundance: many
CDR3nt: TGCAGCGTAATTAGGGGACAGCAAGAGACCCAGTACTTC
CDR3aa: CSVIRGQQETQYF

len: 15
j_gene: TRBJ1-1
d_gene: .
v_gene: TRBV19
abundance: many
CDR3nt: TGTGCCAGTAGTATCGGTAGTTTTTTGAACACTGAAGCTTTCTTT
CDR3aa: CASSIGSFLNTEAFF

len: 14
j_gene: TRBJ1-5
d_gene: .
v_gene: TRBV20-1
abundance: .
CDR3nt: TGCAGTGCTAGAGAGCCAAGGGCAGGTCAGCCCCAGCATTTT
CDR3aa: CSAREPRAGQPQHF

len: 13
j_gene: TRBJ2-5
d_gene: TRBD1
v_gene: TRBV12-3/TRBV12-4
abundance: many
CDR3nt: TGTGCCAGCAGTTCCACAGGGGCAGAGACCCAGTACTTC
CDR3aa: CASSSTGAETQYF

len: 15
j_gene: TRBJ2-7
d_gene: TRBD2
v_gene: TRBV28
abundance: .
CDR3nt: TGTGCCAGCAGTTTTCTAGCGGGGCTTTCCTACGAGCAGTACTTC
CDR3aa: CASSFLAGLSYEQYF

len: 13
j_gene: TRBJ1-2
d_gene: .
v_gene: TRBV27
abundance: many
CDR3nt: TGTGCCAGCAGTTTTCATTTAGGGGGGGGCTACACCTTC
CDR3aa: CASSFHLGGGYTF

len: 14
j_gene: TRBJ2-5
d_gene: .
v_gene: TRBV19
abundance: many
CDR3nt: TGTGCCAGTAGTATAGGAGGGGACCGAGAGACCCAGTACTTC
CDR3aa: CASSIGGDRETQYF

len: 12
j_gene: TRBJ2-7
d_gene: .
v_gene: TRBV2
abundance: many
CDR3nt: TGTGCCAGCACCCAGGTAGCCTACGAGCAGTACTTC
CDR3aa: CASTQVAYEQYF

len: 15
j_gene: TRBJ2-5
d_gene: .
v_gene: TRBV29-1
abundance: many
CDR3nt: TGCAGCGCGAGGGGGTCAGTAAATAGCCAAGAGACCCAGTACTTC
CDR3aa: CSARGSVNSQETQYF

len: 15
j_gene: TRBJ2-7
d_gene: TRBD1
v_gene: TRBV18
abundance: many
CDR3nt: TGTGCCAGCTCACTGGAGAGGGACAGCTCCTACGAGCAGTACTTC
CDR3aa: CASSLERDSSYEQYF

len: 15
j_gene: TRBJ2-5
d_gene: TRBD1
v_gene: TRBV7-2
abundance: .
CDR3nt: TGTGCCAGCAGCTTAGTGCTCCAGGGGGAAGAGACCCAGTACTTC
CDR3aa: CASSLVLQGEETQYF

len: 18
j_gene: TRBJ2-1
d_gene: .
v_gene: TRBV20-1
abundance: .
CDR3nt: TGCAGTGCTAGAGACCGAGCCAGGGCAGGCCTGACCCTAGGTGAGCAGTTCTTC
CDR3aa: CSARDRARAGLTLGEQFF

len: 13
j_gene: TRBJ1-2
d_gene: .
v_gene: TRBV29-1
abundance: .
CDR3nt: TGCAGCGTCCCCCGTGGGGCCTTGTATGGCTACACCTTC
CDR3aa: CSVPRGALYGYTF

len: 13
j_gene: TRBJ2-7
d_gene: .
v_gene: TRBV11-3
abundance: few
CDR3nt: TGTGCCAGCAGCCGCGGGACCTCTTCCGAGCAGTACTTC
CDR3aa: CASSRGTSSEQYF

len: 18
j_gene: TRBJ1-2
d_gene: .
v_gene: TRBV2
abundance: many
CDR3nt: TGTGCCAGCATCGATAGCCCACCTTATCCTCCGGGGGCGCCGGGCTACACCTTC
CDR3aa: CASIDSPPYPPGAPGYTF

len: 13
j_gene: TRBJ2-3
d_gene: .
v_gene: TRBV6-2/TRBV6-3
abundance: many
CDR3nt: TGTGCCAGCAAAGGGGCAAACACAGATACGCAGTATTTT
CDR3aa: CASKGANTDTQYF

len: 14
j_gene: TRBJ2-7
d_gene: .
v_gene: TRBV4-1
abundance: many
CDR3nt: TGCGCCAGCAGCCCCCTAGGGCTGTCCTACGAGCAGTACTTC
CDR3aa: CASSPLGLSYEQYF

len: 13
j_gene: TRBJ2-7
d_gene: .
v_gene: TRBV5-1
abundance: many
CDR3nt: TGCGCCAGCAGCTCTTCGACCCGCTACGAGCAGTACTTC
CDR3aa: CASSSSTRYEQYF

len: 13
j_gene: TRBJ1-5
d_gene: .
v_gene: TRBV28
abundance: .
CDR3nt: TGTGCCAGCAGTTCAGGGTTCATCCAGCCCCAGCATTTT
CDR3aa: CASSSGFIQPQHF

len: 14
j_gene: TRBJ1-6
d_gene: .
v_gene: TRBV3-1
abundance: .
CDR3nt: TGTGCCAGCAGTCAAGTGGCCAAGTATAGCCCCCTCCACTTT
CDR3aa: CASSQVAKYSPLHF

len: 15
j_gene: TRBJ2-1
d_gene: .
v_gene: TRBV12-3/TRBV12-4
abundance: many
CDR3nt: TGTGCCAGCAGTTTAGCCCCTTCGATTAAAAATGAGCAGTTCTTC
CDR3aa: CASSLAPSIKNEQFF

len: 16
j_gene: TRBJ2-2
d_gene: .
v_gene: TRBV28
abundance: many
CDR3nt: TGTGCCAGCAGTTTTAGCGGCGGGTCTCTGATAGGGGAGCTGTTTTTT
CDR3aa: CASSFSGGSLIGELFF

len: 16
j_gene: TRBJ1-1
d_gene: TRBD1
v_gene: TRBV19
abundance: few
CDR3nt: TGTGCCAGTAGTATTTCACCAACAGGGGTATACACTGAAGCTTTCTTT
CDR3aa: CASSISPTGVYTEAFF

len: 12
j_gene: TRBJ2-5
d_gene: .
v_gene: TRBV2
abundance: many
CDR3nt: TGTGCCAGCGGACTCAATCAGGAGACCCAGTACTTC
CDR3aa: CASGLNQETQYF

len: 16
j_gene: TRBJ1-1
d_gene: .
v_gene: TRBV2
abundance: many
CDR3nt: TGTGCCAGCAGTGAAAGCGGGTCGAGGCTGAACACTGAAGCTTTCTTT
CDR3aa: CASSESGSRLNTEAFF

len: 13
j_gene: TRBJ2-7
d_gene: .
v_gene: TRBV11-3
abundance: few
CDR3nt: TGTGCCAGCAGCTTGTGGCTCTCCTACGAGCAGTACTTC
CDR3aa: CASSLWLSYEQYF

len: 14
j_gene: TRBJ2-5
d_gene: .
v_gene: TRBV6-1
abundance: many
CDR3nt: TGTGCCAGCAGTGAAGGGTCTTCTATTGGGACCCAGTACTTC
CDR3aa: CASSEGSSIGTQYF

len: 16
j_gene: TRBJ2-2
d_gene: TRBD1
v_gene: TRBV30
abundance: few
CDR3nt: TGTGCCTGGGAGGGACAGGGGGCGCGATTGGCCGGGGAGCTGTTTTTT
CDR3aa: CAWEGQGARLAGELFF

len: 14
j_gene: TRBJ2-5
d_gene: .
v_gene: TRBV20-1
abundance: few
CDR3nt: TGCAGTGCTAGAGAAGACCCGGCCACGGGGGCCCAGTACTTC
CDR3aa: CSAREDPATGAQYF

len: 15
j_gene: TRBJ1-1
d_gene: .
v_gene: TRBV24-1
abundance: many
CDR3nt: TGTGCCACCAGTGACCGAGGACGGCTGAACACTGAAGCTTTCTTT
CDR3aa: CATSDRGRLNTEAFF

len: 13
j_gene: TRBJ1-1
d_gene: .
v_gene: TRBV19
abundance: many
CDR3nt: TGTGCCAGTATCTCTACAGAAAGGGGTGAAGCTTTCTTT
CDR3aa: CASISTERGEAFF